What follows are 19 T cell receptor beta chains derived from one specimen sequenced in a study of siplizumab effects on memory and regulatory T cells. Measured with immunoSEQ multiplex PCR; TCRdb has only the in-frame clones, and not every one. The sample includes around 110,000 clones, about 95% of them seen just once. Material for sequencing was non-Treg CD4+ T cells sorted from blood. The receptors derive from a human donor in good health.

This sequence joins TRBV5-4 and TRBJ1-2, with D uncertain. The CDR3 runs to 12 residues. V lost 4 bases and J 4 bases, leaving 8 bases between the germline ends. Germline loops: CDR1 SGHNT, CDR2 YYREEE (reference sequence). This CDR3 is CASSHDLYGYTF. CDR3 nucleotides: TGTGCCAGCAGCCACGATCTCTATGGCTACACCTTC.

The count of this clone is one. V and J are TRBV7-9 and TRBJ2-1; 10 bases map to TRBD2. V trimming: 5 bases; J trimming: 4 bases; junction bases outside the gene matches: 8. Germline V lookup: CDR1 SEHNR, CDR2 FQNEAQ (reference sequence). This CDR3 comprises 16 residues. The CDR3 loop is CASSPLTSGPYNEQFF. CDR3 coding DNA: TGTGCCAGCAGCCCCCTGACTAGCGGGCCTTACAATGAGCAGTTCTTC.

This clone was counted once. CDR3 sequence reads: CASSRGSSNAFQGTEAFF. Here the CDR3 DNA reads TGTGCCAGCAGCAGAGGTTCCAGCAATGCCTTTCAGGGGACTGAAGCTTTCTTT. The chain couples TRBV5-4 to TRBJ1-1; D might be TRBD1 (6 bases). Germline CDR1 reads SGHNT; CDR2 reads YYREEE (reference sequence). The V end was cut by 4 bases, the J end by 5 bases, with 27 bases between. The length of the CDR3 is 18 residues.

J is TRBJ2-5 and V is TRBV5-1, with 8 bases lining up with TRBD1. Germline loops: CDR1 SGHRS, CDR2 YFSETQ. The CDR3 is 16 amino acids. V trimming: 0 bases; J trimming: 3 bases; junction bases outside the gene matches: 7. Here the CDR3 reads CASSLGDRLGEETQYF. For the CDR3, the DNA is TGCGCCAGCAGCTTGGGGGACAGGCTAGGGGAAGAGACCCAGTACTTC.

The sample holds one count of this clone. The rearrangement joins TRBV19 to TRBJ2-3; D possibly corresponds to TRBD2 (5 bases). V was trimmed by 7 bases and J by 3 bases, leaving 11 bases between them. The CDR3 runs 13 residues. CDR1 is LNHDA, CDR2 SQIVND, per germline (reference sequence). The CDR3, as DNA: TGTGCCAGTATCCCCACGGGGACAGATACGCAGTATTTT. Its protein product is CASIPTGTDTQYF.

The chain links TRBV7-2 to TRBJ2-1; D not resolved. In germline, CDR1 is SGHTA, CDR2 FQGNSA. The germline V and J ends were trimmed by 0 bases and 0 bases, with 6 bases remaining between them. The CDR3 extends over 15 amino acids. The CDR3 bases are TGTGCCAGCAGCTTAGCTGCGAGCTCCTACAATGAGCAGTTCTTC. This codes for CASSLAASSYNEQFF.

This rearrangement joins TRBV15 to TRBJ2-5, with D perhaps TRBD1 (6 bases). The germline V gene has CDR1 LNHNV and CDR2 YYDKDF (reference sequence). Between the trimmed V and J ends, which lost 4 bases and 4 bases, there was a span of 13 bases. The CDR3 sequence is 14 residues long. CDR3 loop: CATSKDSLRETQYF. The CDR3 DNA follows: TGTGCCACCAGCAAGGACAGCCTCCGAGAGACCCAGTACTTC.

The J gene is TRBJ2-5, the V gene TRBV19; maybe TRBD2 (6 bases). The J call is in doubt because the DNA end fits TRBJ2-7 better. Germline CDR1 and CDR2: LNHDA and SQIVND (reference sequence). This CDR3 comprises 15 residues. CDR3 nucleotides: TGTGCCAGTAGTGCCCCGGCGGGGAAGTCCTACGAGCAGTACTTC. This gives the protein CASSAPAGKSYEQYF.

V usage is TRBV28 and J usage is TRBJ2-3; D is unclear. Trimming removed 1 base at V and 4 bases at J, with 6 bases between. The CDR3 is 13 amino acids. Germline loops: CDR1 MDHEN, CDR2 SYDVKM. This CDR3 reads CASSLSTPDTQYF. CDR3 bases: TGTGCCAGCAGTTTATCGACCCCAGATACGCAGTATTTT. Full variable domain (remainder filled in from reference TRBV28 and TRBJ2-3): DVKVTQSSRYLVKRTGEKVFLECVQDMDHENMFWYRQDPGLGLRLIYFSYDVKMKEKGDIPEGYSVSREKKERFSLILESASTNQTSMYLCASSLSTPDTQYFGPGTRLTVL.

J is TRBJ2-7 and V is TRBV9; D remains ambiguous. V was cut by 0 bases and J by 4 bases, with 11 bases left in between. Germline CDR1 is SGDLS and CDR2 is YYNGEE. The CDR3 spans 14 residues. The CDR3 bases are TGTGCCAGCAGCGTAGCTACTTTTTCTTACGAGCAGTACTTC. Translating gives CASSVATFSYEQYF.

The chain employs TRBV4-2 and TRBJ2-7; D might be TRBD1 or TRBD2, each matching 5 bases. The germline V gene encodes CDR1 LGHNA and CDR2 YNFKEQ. This CDR3 contains 17 residues. Trimming pared 0 bases from V and 6 bases from J, leaving 21 bases between. CDR3 nucleotide sequence: TGTGCCAGCAGCCAAGAGTTAGAGAGGGGCGGTAGTAGCGAGCAGTACTTC. This encodes CASSQELERGGSSEQYF.

The chain has TRBV6-5 and TRBJ2-7; 10 bases agree with TRBD2. V dropped 2 bases and J dropped 3; count of bases not matched to a gene: 4. Germline lookup yields CDR1 MNHEY and CDR2 SVGAGI. The CDR3 consists of 15 residues. CDR3 sequence: CASSYSGGAHYEQYF. The CDR3 DNA sequence: TGTGCCAGCAGTTACAGCGGGGGGGCCCACTACGAGCAGTACTTC.

The chain carries TRBV5-1 and TRBJ2-7; D is ambiguous. The germline CDR1 and CDR2 sequences are SGHRS and YFSETQ. The CDR3 has 12 residues. V dropped 0 bases and J dropped 7 bases, with 8 bases sitting between them. CDR3 sequence reads: CASSLEDAEQYF. The DNA for the CDR3 is TGCGCCAGCAGCTTGGAAGATGCGGAGCAGTACTTC.

The chain links TRBV11-2 to TRBJ1-5, with 9 bases aligning to TRBD1. This CDR3 comprises 15 residues. The junction had 8 bases not matched to a gene; V was cut back by 5 bases and J by 6 bases. Germline-derived CDR1 and CDR2 are SGHAT and FQNNGV. CDR3 DNA sequence: TGTGCCAGCAGCCCCGGGACAGGGATGGGTCAGCCCCAGCATTTT. This sequence encodes CASSPGTGMGQPQHF. Combining the CDR3 with reference TRBV11-2 and TRBJ1-5 gives the whole variable domain EAGVAQSPRYKIIEKRQSVAFWCNPISGHATLYWYQQILGQGPKLLIQFQNNGVVDDSQLPKDRFSAERLKGVDSTLKIQPAKLEDSAVYLCASSPGTGMGQPQHFGDGTRLSIL.

The chain carries TRBV9 and TRBJ1-6; D gene ambiguous. Germline assignment: CDR1 SGDLS and CDR2 YYNGEE. The CDR3 is made up of 15 amino acids. V was pared by 0 bases and J by 6 bases, with 10 bases between. The CDR3 DNA is TGTGCCAGCAGCGTAGCTTCCCGGGGTAATTCACCCCTCCACTTT. Translated: CASSVASRGNSPLHF.

A single count supports this clone. The chain links TRBV29-1 to TRBJ1-2, with a weak D call TRBD1 (5 bases). The CDR3 contains 14 residues. Trimming removed 0 bases from V and 7 bases from J, with 15 bases in between. Germline assignment: CDR1 SQVTM and CDR2 ANQGSEA. The CDR3 coding sequence is TGCAGCGTTGAAGACTTACTTGGGACTGGTGGCTACACCTTC. As protein: CSVEDLLGTGGYTF.

The chain carries TRBV14 and TRBJ1-3; D not certain. Trimming shortened V by 1 base and J by 0 bases, and 10 bases separated the two germline ends. CDR3 length equals 16 residues. Germline CDR1 and CDR2: SGHDN and FVKESK. CDR3 sequence reads: CASSQGQDHSGNTIYF. CDR3 DNA sequence: TGTGCCAGCAGCCAAGGTCAGGACCACTCTGGAAACACCATATATTTT.

The genes are TRBV6-5 and TRBJ1-4; D is unclear. This CDR3 contains 15 residues. From germline, CDR1 is MNHEY and CDR2 SVGAGI. Trimming shortened V by 4 bases and J by 7 bases, and 16 bases separated the two germline ends. CDR3 nucleotides: TGTGCCAGCAGTTCGGACGCGTCGATGGGTGAAAAACTGTTTTTT. Translated: CASSSDASMGEKLFF.

The gene calls are TRBV30 and TRBJ2-7; no definite D call. The V gene lost 8 bases and the J gene lost 2 bases, with 13 bases spanning the gap. The CDR3 extends over 12 amino acids. Per germline, CDR1 GTSNPN and CDR2 SVGIG (reference sequence). The CDR3 DNA reads TGTGCCGGAGCCAGGTCTCCCTACGAGCAGTACTTC. Protein sequence: CAGARSPYEQYF.